The rows below give T cell receptor beta chains drawn from one sample of a study of cytomegalovirus exposure and HLA in healthy donors. Sequencing was performed with immunoSEQ multiplex PCR; in TCRdb, only in-frame clones are kept and a portion is missing. The table lists roughly 100,000 clones, about 80% of them singletons. Input material: PBMCs. These receptors all come from a middle-aged woman in good health and CMV-seronegative. CDR3s include the opening cysteine and the closing phenylalanine or tryptophan. The D gene is left open where the match is weak. The size field is filled for only some rows; it gives once, few, many or a size class.

abundance	d_gene	v_gene	j_gene	len	CDR3nt	CDR3aa
NA	NA	TRBV5-1	TRBJ1-3	16	TGCGCCAGCAGCTTGTCTCCATCTATCTCTGGAAACACCATATATTTT	CASSLSPSISGNTIYF
NA	NA	TRBV29-1	TRBJ2-4	14	TGCAGCGTTGGTGACAGTTTAGCCAAAAACATTCAGTACTTC	CSVGDSLAKNIQYF
NA	TRBD2	TRBV14	TRBJ2-6	18	TGTGCCAGCAGCCAAGACCGGGGGGGGAGCTCTGGGGCCAACGTCCTGACTTTC	CASSQDRGGSSGANVLTF
NA	NA	TRBV2	TRBJ1-4	17	TGTGCCAGCAGTGGCCAAGGGGCAGCAGCTTATAATGAAAAACTGTTTTTT	CASSGQGAAAYNEKLFF
NA	NA	TRBV19	TRBJ1-5	15	TGTGCCAGTAACCTTGAACAGGTCGGGCATCAGCCCCAGCATTTT	CASNLEQVGHQPQHF
few	TRBD2	TRBV28	TRBJ2-1	16	TGTGCCAGCAGTTTAACCGGGACTAGCGGGAGCAATGAGCAGTTCTTC	CASSLTGTSGSNEQFF
NA	TRBD1	TRBV6-6	TRBJ2-1	11	TGTGCCAGCATCCAGGGGGACAGCCCGTTCTTC	CASIQGDSPFF
NA	NA	TRBV28	TRBJ2-7	14	TGTGCCAGCAGTTTGCCCGGGGGTAACTACGAGCAGTACTTC	CASSLPGGNYEQYF
NA	NA	TRBV27	TRBJ2-1	16	TGTGCCAGCAGTTTATTAGGGGGATGGTCCTACAATGAGCAGTTCTTC	CASSLLGGWSYNEQFF
NA	NA	TRBV30	TRBJ1-5	12	TGTGCCTGGAGTCGAGGATTTCAGCCCCAGCATTTT	CAWSRGFQPQHF
NA	TRBD1	TRBV5-1	TRBJ1-1	15	TGCGCCAGCAGCAGTTCAGGGGGCACCTACACTGAAGCTTTCTTT	CASSSSGGTYTEAFF
NA	NA	TRBV7-2	TRBJ1-2	11	TGTGCCAGCAGACAGGAGTATGGCTACACCTTC	CASRQEYGYTF
NA	NA	TRBV10-2	TRBJ2-3	14	TGCGCCAGCGGTGGCGGGACAGTCACAGATACGCAGTATTTT	CASGGGTVTDTQYF
NA	NA	TRBV6-1	TRBJ2-2	14	TGTGCCAGCAGTGAAGAGTGGCACACCGGGGAGCTGTTTTTT	CASSEEWHTGELFF
NA	NA	TRBV5-6	TRBJ2-1	14	TGTGCCAGCAGGACTCGGGGAGCCTACAATGAGCAGTTCTTC	CASRTRGAYNEQFF
NA	TRBD2	TRBV5-4	TRBJ2-1	15	TGTGCCAGCAGCTTTGATATCGGGGGGAGAAATGAGCAGTTCTTC	CASSFDIGGRNEQFF
NA	TRBD2	TRBV7-2	TRBJ2-1	16	TGTGCCAGCAGCTTAAGAAGAAGCGGGGGGCCCAATGAGCAGTTCTTC	CASSLRRSGGPNEQFF
NA	TRBD1	TRBV27	TRBJ2-1	16	TGTGCCAGCAGATCCGGGACAGGAGGCTCCTACAATGAGCAGTTCTTC	CASRSGTGGSYNEQFF
NA	NA	TRBV7-6	TRBJ2-2	13	TGTGCCAGCAGCTACAGGAACACCGGGGAGCTGTTTTTT	CASSYRNTGELFF
NA	NA	TRBV19	TRBJ2-5	13	TGTGCCAGTTCGACATCGAGTCAAGAGACCCAGTACTTC	CASSTSSQETQYF
NA	TRBD1	TRBV7-9	TRBJ1-2	14	TGTGCCAGCAGCCCCAAACAGGGGTTCTATGGCTACACCTTC	CASSPKQGFYGYTF
NA	NA	TRBV9	TRBJ2-6	14	TGTGCCAGCAGCGCGCCGGCTGGGGCCAACGTCCTGACTTTC	CASSAPAGANVLTF
once	TRBD1	TRBV4-3	TRBJ1-5	14	TGCGCCAGCAGCCAGACAGGGGGCAGTCAGCCCCAGCATTTT	CASSQTGGSQPQHF
NA	NA	TRBV5-6	TRBJ1-4	15	TGTGCCAGCAGCTTCGTGGACAGACGAAATGAAAAACTGTTTTTT	CASSFVDRRNEKLFF
once	TRBD1	TRBV30	TRBJ2-5	11	TGTGCCTGTCGGACAGGGAAGACCCAGTACTTC	CACRTGKTQYF
NA	NA	TRBV28	TRBJ1-1	14	TGTGCCAGCCCTCCACGGGGGGGGAACACTGAAGCTTTCTTT	CASPPRGGNTEAFF
NA	NA	TRBV6-5	TRBJ1-2	13	TGTGCCAGCACCCCCGACAGGACCTATGGCTACACCTTC	CASTPDRTYGYTF
NA	TRBD2	TRBV7-2	TRBJ2-3	15	TGTGCCAGCAGCTTAGGCGGGGGGGGATCAGATACGCAGTATTTT	CASSLGGGGSDTQYF
NA	TRBD2	TRBV6-1	TRBJ2-7	15	TGTGCCAGCAGCCGCACTCGGGGGGGGGCCTACGAGCAGTACTTC	CASSRTRGGAYEQYF
NA	TRBD1	TRBV5-8	TRBJ2-1	15	TGTGCCAGCAGCGCTACCGGGACAGGACGTAATGAGCAGTTCTTC	CASSATGTGRNEQFF
NA	TRBD1	TRBV6-6	TRBJ1-1	15	TGTGCCAGCAGTTATTCGACAGGGGCTAACACTGAAGCTTTCTTT	CASSYSTGANTEAFF
NA	NA	TRBV19	TRBJ1-1	13	TGTGCCAGTGCTGGCAATTCGAACACTGAAGCTTTCTTT	CASAGNSNTEAFF
once	NA	TRBV2	TRBJ1-1	14	TGTGCCAGCAGTTCTCCTCCCGCGGACACTGAAGCTTTCTTT	CASSSPPADTEAFF
NA	NA	TRBV28	TRBJ1-5	15	TGTGCCAGCAGATCGCCTGAAAACAGGGCCCAGCCCCAGCATTTT	CASRSPENRAQPQHF
NA	TRBD2	TRBV6-5	TRBJ2-1	15	TGTGCCAGCAGTTACAGCGGGAGCGGGCTAGCTGAGCAGTTCTTC	CASSYSGSGLAEQFF
once	NA	TRBV28	TRBJ1-3	11	TGTGCCAGCAGTTCCCGGGGCACCATATATTTT	CASSSRGTIYF
NA	NA	TRBV5-1	TRBJ1-4	15	TGCGCCAGCAGCAAGAAGACGGGAAACTCGGAAAAACTGTTTTTT	CASSKKTGNSEKLFF
once	TRBD2	TRBV29-1	TRBJ2-7	13	TGCAGCGCCGTCGGGACTACAGCCTACGAGCAGTACTTC	CSAVGTTAYEQYF
NA	TRBD1	TRBV7-2	TRBJ2-3	15	TGTGCCAGCAGCTTGGGCAGGGGGTACACAGATACGCAGTATTTT	CASSLGRGYTDTQYF
NA	NA	TRBV19	TRBJ1-5	16	TGTGCCAGTAGTATATTACGGGGAGCCCACAATCAGCCCCAGCATTTT	CASSILRGAHNQPQHF
NA	NA	TRBV5-1	TRBJ1-3	16	TGCGCCAGCAGCTTGGAAGGGGACTACTCTGGAAACACCATATATTTT	CASSLEGDYSGNTIYF
NA	NA	TRBV5-1	TRBJ2-2	15	TGCGCCAGCAGCTTGGCTACGGAGGTGACCGGGGAGCTGTTTTTT	CASSLATEVTGELFF
NA	NA	TRBV19	TRBJ2-3	13	TGTGCCAGTGGGGCGGAAACCACAGATACGCAGTATTTT	CASGAETTDTQYF
NA	TRBD1	TRBV7-8	TRBJ1-2	17	TGTGCCAGCAGCCCCAAGACAGGGTTCGAAGCGGATTATGGCTACACCTTC	CASSPKTGFEADYGYTF
NA	NA	TRBV4-3	TRBJ1-2	14	TGCGCCAGCAGCCAAGATAGGCGAGGCGGTGGCTACACCTTC	CASSQDRRGGGYTF
NA	TRBD2	TRBV7-6	TRBJ2-1	15	TGTGCCAGCAGCTCGGGACTAGCGGTCCTCAATGAGCAGTTCTTC	CASSSGLAVLNEQFF
NA	NA	TRBV10-3	TRBJ1-2	14	TGTGCCATCAGTGAGTCCGAGGAGCTCTATGGCTACACCTTC	CAISESEELYGYTF
NA	NA	TRBV27	TRBJ2-7	14	TGTGCCAGCAGTTGGGGCTACAGCTCCTACGAGCAGTACTTC	CASSWGYSSYEQYF
NA	NA	TRBV28	TRBJ1-2	15	TGTGCCAGCAGTATCGGATCGACACAAACCTATGGCTACACCTTC	CASSIGSTQTYGYTF
NA	TRBD1	TRBV19	TRBJ2-1	14	TGTGCCAGTAGTACCGGACAGGGTTACAATGAGCAGTTCTTC	CASSTGQGYNEQFF
NA	NA	TRBV7-2	TRBJ2-1	15	TGTGCCAGCAGCTTAGCTAGCGCATATTACAATGAGCAGTTCTTC	CASSLASAYYNEQFF
NA	NA	TRBV7-2	TRBJ1-2	15	TGTGCCAGCAGCTTAGAGGCAGGGGCAGGCTATGGCTACACCTTC	CASSLEAGAGYGYTF
few	TRBD1	TRBV30	TRBJ1-5	13	TGTGCCTGGAGGGACAGGGAAGATCAGCCCCAGCATTTT	CAWRDREDQPQHF
few	NA	TRBV7-8	TRBJ2-7	13	TGTGCCAGCAGCTTAGCGCGGATCTACGAGCAGTACTTC	CASSLARIYEQYF
NA	NA	TRBV19	TRBJ2-7	13	TGTGCCAGTAGTACCGGCAGGAATTACGAGCAGTACTTC	CASSTGRNYEQYF
NA	NA	TRBV7-6	TRBJ1-6	15	TGTGCCAGCAGCATTACGACAGATTATAATTCACCCCTCCACTTT	CASSITTDYNSPLHF
NA	TRBD2	TRBV5-1	TRBJ2-5	16	TGCGCCAGCAGCCAACATAGCGGGGGGGCCGTTAAGACCCAGTACTTC	CASSQHSGGAVKTQYF
NA	NA	TRBV18	TRBJ1-5	15	TGTGCCAGCTCGCGACAGTTTCAATCGGGTCAGCCCCAGCATTTT	CASSRQFQSGQPQHF